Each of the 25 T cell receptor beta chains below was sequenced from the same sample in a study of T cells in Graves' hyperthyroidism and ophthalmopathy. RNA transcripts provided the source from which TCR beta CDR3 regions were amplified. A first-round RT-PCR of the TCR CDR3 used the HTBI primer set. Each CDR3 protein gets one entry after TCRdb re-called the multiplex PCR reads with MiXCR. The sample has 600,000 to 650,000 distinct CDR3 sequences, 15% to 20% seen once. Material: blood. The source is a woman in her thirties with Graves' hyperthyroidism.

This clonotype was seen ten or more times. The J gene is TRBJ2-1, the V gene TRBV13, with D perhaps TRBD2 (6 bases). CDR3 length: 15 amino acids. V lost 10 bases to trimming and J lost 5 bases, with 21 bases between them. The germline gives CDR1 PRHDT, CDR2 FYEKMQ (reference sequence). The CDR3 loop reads CATNEGTPPHNEQFF. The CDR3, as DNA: TGTGCCACGAATGAGGGGACTCCGCCCCACAATGAGCAGTTCTTC.

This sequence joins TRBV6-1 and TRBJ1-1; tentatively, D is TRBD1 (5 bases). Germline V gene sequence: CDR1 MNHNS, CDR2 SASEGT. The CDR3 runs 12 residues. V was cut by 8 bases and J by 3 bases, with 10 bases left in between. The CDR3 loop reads CASWEGYTEAFF. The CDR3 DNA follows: TGTGCCAGCTGGGAGGGGTACACTGAAGCTTTCTTT.

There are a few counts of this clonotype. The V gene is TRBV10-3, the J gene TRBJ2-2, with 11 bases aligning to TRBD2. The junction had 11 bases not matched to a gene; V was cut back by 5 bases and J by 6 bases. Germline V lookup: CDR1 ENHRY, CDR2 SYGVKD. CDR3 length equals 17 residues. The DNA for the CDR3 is TGTGCCATCAGTCCTTCTATAGCGGGAGGGATACCCGGGGAGCTGTTTTTT. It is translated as CAISPSIAGGIPGELFF.

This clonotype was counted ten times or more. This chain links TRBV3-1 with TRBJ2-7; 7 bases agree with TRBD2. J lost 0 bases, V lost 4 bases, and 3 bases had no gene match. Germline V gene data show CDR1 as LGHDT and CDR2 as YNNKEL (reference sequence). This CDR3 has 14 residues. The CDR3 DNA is TGTGCCAGCAGCCGGGAGGGAGGCTCCTACGAGCAGTACTTC. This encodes CASSREGGSYEQYF.

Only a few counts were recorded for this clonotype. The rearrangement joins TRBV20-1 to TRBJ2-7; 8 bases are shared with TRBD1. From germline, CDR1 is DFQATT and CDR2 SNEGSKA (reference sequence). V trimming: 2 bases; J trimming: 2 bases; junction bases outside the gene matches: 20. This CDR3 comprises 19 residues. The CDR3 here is CSARRLGTGLVTRAYEQYF. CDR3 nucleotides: TGCAGTGCTAGACGACTTGGGACAGGATTAGTCACGAGGGCCTACGAGCAGTACTTC.

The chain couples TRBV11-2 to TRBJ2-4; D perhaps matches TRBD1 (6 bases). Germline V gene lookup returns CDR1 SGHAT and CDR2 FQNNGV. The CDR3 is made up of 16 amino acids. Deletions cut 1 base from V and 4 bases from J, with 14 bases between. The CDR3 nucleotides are TGTGCCAGCAGCTTAGGGGGGCTTTCTCTTAAAAACATTCAGTACTTC. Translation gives CASSLGGLSLKNIQYF.

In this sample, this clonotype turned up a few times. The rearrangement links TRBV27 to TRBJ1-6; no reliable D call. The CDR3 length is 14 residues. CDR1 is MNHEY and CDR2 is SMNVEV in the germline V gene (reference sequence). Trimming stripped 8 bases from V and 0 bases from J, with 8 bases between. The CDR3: CASGRRSYNSPLHF. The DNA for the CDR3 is TGTGCCAGCGGACGGCGCTCCTATAATTCACCCCTCCACTTT.

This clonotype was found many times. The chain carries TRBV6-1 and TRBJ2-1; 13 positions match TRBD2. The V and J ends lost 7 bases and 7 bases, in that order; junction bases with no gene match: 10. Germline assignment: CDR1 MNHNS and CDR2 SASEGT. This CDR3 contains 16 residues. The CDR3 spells CASTTRTSGRGNEQFF. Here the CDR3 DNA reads TGTGCCAGCACCACACGAACTAGCGGGAGGGGGAATGAGCAGTTCTTC.

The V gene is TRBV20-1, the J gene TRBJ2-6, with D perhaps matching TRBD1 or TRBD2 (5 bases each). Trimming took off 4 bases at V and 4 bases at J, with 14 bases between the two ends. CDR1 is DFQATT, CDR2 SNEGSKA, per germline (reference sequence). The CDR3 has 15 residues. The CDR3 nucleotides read TGCAGTGCTACCGCCGGGGCGGGCGGGGCCAACGTCCTGACTTTC. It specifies CSATAGAGGANVLTF.

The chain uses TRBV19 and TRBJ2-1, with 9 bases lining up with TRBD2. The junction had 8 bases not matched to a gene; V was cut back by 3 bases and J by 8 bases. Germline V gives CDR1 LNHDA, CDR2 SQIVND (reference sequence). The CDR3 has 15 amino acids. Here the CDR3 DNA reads TGTGCCAGTAGTATTCCATTAGGGACTAGCTATGAGCAGTTCTTC. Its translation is CASSIPLGTSYEQFF.

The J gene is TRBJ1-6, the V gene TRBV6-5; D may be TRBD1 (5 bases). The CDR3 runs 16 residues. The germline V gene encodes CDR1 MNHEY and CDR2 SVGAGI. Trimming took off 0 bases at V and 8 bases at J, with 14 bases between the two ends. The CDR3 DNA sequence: TGTGCCAGCAGTTACTCGTCCGTGGGGCCCGATTCACCCCTCCACTTT. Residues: CASSYSSVGPDSPLHF.

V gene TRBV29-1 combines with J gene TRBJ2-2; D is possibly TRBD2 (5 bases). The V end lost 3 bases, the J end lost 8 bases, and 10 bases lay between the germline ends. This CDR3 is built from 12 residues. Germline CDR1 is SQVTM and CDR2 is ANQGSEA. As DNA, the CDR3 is TGCAGCGTTGAGGAGGTACGAGGGGAGCTGTTTTTT. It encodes CSVEEVRGELFF.

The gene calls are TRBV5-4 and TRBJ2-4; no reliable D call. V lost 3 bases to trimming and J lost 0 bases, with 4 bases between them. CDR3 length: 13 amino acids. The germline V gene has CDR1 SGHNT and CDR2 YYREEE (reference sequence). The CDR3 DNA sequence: TGTGCCAGCAGCTCGGAAGCCAAAAACATTCAGTACTTC. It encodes CASSSEAKNIQYF.

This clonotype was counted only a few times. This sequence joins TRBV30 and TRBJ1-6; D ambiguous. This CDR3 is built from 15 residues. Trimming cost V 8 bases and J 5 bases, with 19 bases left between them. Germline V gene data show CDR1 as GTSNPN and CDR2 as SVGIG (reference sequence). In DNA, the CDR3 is TGTGCCCGTAGCAGCGGCCCCGTGAATAATTCACCCCTCCACTTT. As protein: CARSSGPVNNSPLHF.

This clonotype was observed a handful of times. The CDR3, as DNA: TGTGCCAGCAGCGTGACAGGGGGCACGTACGAGCAGTACTTC. Translated: CASSVTGGTYEQYF. The rearrangement uses TRBV9 and TRBJ2-7; 10 bases fit TRBD1. CDR1 and CDR2 from the germline V gene are SGDLS and YYNGEE. This CDR3 is 14 amino acids long. V lost 2 bases and J lost 4; bases outside the gene matches: 3.

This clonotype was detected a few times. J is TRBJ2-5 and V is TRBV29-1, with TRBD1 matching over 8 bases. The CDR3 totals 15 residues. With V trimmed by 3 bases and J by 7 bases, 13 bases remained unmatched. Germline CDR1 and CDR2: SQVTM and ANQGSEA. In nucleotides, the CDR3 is TGCAGCGTTGAGCCCACAGGACAGGGCCCCCGGACCCAGTACTTC. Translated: CSVEPTGQGPRTQYF.

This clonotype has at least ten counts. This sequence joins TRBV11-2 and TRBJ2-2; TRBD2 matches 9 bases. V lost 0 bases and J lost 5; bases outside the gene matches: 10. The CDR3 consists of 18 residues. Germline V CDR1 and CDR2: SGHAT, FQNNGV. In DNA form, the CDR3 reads TGTGCCAGCAGCTTAGAGGGGGTAGCGGGAGTCAATACCGGGGAGCTGTTTTTT. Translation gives CASSLEGVAGVNTGELFF.

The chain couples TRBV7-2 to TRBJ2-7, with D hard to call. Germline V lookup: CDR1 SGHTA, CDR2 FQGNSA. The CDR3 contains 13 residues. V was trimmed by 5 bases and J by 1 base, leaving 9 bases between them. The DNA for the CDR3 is TGTGCCAGCAGCGACCGGCCTTCCTACGAGCAGTACTTC. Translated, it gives CASSDRPSYEQYF.

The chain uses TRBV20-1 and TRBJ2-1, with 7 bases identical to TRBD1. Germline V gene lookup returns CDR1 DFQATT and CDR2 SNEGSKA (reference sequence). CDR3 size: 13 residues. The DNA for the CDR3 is TGCAGGTGGGAACAGGGGATGAGCAATGAGCAGTTCTTC. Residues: CRWEQGMSNEQFF.

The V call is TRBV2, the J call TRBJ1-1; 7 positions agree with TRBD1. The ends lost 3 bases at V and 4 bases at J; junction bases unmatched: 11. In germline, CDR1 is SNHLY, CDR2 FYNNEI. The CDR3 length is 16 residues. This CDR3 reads CASSEISTGVSTEAFF. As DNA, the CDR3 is TGTGCCAGCAGTGAGATTAGCACAGGGGTTTCCACTGAAGCTTTCTTT.

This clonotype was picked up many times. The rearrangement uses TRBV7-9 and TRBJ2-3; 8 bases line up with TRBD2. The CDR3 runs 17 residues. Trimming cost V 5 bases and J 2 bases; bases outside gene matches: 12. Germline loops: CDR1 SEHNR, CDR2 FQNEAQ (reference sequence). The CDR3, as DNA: TGTGCCAGCAGCCCACATGGGACTAGAAGGGTCACAGATACGCAGTATTTT. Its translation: CASSPHGTRRVTDTQYF. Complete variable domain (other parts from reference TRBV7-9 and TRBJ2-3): DTGVSQNPRHKITKRGQNVTFRCDPISEHNRLYWYRQTLGQGPEFLTYFQNEAQLEKSRLLSDRFSAERPKGSFSTLEIQRTEQGDSAMYLCASSPHGTRRVTDTQYFGPGTRLTVL.

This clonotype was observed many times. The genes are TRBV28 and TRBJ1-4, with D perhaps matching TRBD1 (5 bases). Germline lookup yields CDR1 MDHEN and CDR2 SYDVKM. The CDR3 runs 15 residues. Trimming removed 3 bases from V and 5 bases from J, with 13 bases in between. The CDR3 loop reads CASSFRGSWNEKLFF. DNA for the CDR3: TGTGCCAGCAGTTTTAGGGGCTCGTGGAATGAAAAACTGTTTTTT. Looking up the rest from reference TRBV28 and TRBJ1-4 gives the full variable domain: DVKVTQSSRYLVKRTGEKVFLECVQDMDHENMFWYRQDPGLGLRLIYFSYDVKMKEKGDIPEGYSVSREKKERFSLILESASTNQTSMYLCASSFRGSWNEKLFFGSGTQLSVL.

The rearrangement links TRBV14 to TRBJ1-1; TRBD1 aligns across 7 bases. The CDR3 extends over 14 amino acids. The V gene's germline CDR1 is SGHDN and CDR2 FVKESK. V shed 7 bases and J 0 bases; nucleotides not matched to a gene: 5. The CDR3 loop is CASTETGVNTEAFF. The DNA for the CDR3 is TGTGCCAGCACCGAAACAGGGGTGAACACTGAAGCTTTCTTT. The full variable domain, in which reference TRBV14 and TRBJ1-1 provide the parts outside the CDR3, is EAGVTQFPSHSVIEKGQTVTLRCDPISGHDNLYWYRRVMGKEIKFLLHFVKESKQDESGMPNNRFLAERTGGTYSTLKVQPAELEDSGVYFCASTETGVNTEAFFGQGTRLTVV.

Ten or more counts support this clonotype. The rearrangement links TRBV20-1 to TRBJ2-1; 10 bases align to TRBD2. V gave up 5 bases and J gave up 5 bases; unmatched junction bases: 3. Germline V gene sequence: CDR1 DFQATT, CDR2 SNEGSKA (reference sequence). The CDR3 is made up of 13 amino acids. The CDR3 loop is CSAAGLANNEQFF. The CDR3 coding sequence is TGCAGTGCTGCGGGACTAGCGAACAATGAGCAGTTCTTC.

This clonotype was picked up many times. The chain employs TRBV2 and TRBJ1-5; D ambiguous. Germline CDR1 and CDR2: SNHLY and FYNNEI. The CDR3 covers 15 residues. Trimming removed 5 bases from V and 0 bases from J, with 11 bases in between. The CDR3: CASSRNRGSNQPQHF. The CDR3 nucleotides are TGTGCCAGCAGTAGAAACAGAGGTAGCAATCAGCCCCAGCATTTT. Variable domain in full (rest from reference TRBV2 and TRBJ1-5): EPEVTQTPSHQVTQMGQEVILRCVPISNHLYFYWYRQILGQKVEFLVSFYNNEISEKSEIFDDQFSVERPDGSNFTLKIRSTKLEDSAMYFCASSRNRGSNQPQHFGDGTRLSIL.